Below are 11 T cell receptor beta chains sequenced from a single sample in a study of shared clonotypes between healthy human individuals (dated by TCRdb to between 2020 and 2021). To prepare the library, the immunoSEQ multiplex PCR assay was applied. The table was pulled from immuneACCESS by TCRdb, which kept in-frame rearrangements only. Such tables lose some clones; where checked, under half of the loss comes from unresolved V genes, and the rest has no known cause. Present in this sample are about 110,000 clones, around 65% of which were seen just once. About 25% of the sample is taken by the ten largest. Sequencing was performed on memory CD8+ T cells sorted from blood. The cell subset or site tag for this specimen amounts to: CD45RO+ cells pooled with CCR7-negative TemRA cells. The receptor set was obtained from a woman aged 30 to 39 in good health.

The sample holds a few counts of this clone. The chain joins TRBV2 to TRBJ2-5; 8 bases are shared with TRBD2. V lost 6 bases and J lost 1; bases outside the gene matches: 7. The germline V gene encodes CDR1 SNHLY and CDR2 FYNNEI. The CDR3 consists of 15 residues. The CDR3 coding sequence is TGTGCCAGCAGCGTAGAGACTAGCGTCCAAGAGACCCAGTACTTC. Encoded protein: CASSVETSVQETQYF. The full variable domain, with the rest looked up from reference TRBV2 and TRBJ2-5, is EPEVTQTPSHQVTQMGQEVILRCVPISNHLYFYWYRQILGQKVEFLVSFYNNEISEKSEIFDDQFSVERPDGSNFTLKIRSTKLEDSAMYFCASSVETSVQETQYFGPGTRLLVL.

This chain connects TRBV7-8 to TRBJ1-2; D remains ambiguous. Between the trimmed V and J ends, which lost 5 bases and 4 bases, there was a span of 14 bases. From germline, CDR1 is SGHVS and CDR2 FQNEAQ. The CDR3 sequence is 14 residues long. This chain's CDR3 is CASSAEWVLYGYTF. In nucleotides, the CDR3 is TGTGCCAGCAGCGCAGAATGGGTCCTCTATGGCTACACCTTC.

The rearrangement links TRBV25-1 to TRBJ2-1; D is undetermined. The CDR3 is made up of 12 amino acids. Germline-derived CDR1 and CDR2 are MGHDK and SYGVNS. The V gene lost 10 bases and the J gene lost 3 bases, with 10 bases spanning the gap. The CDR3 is CATTDDYNEQFF. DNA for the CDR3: TGTGCCACCACCGACGACTACAATGAGCAGTTCTTC. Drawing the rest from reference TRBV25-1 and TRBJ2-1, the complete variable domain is EADIYQTPRYLVIGTGKKITLECSQTMGHDKMYWYQQDPGMELHLIHYSYGVNSTEKGDLSSESTVSRIRTEHFPLTLESARPSHTSQYLCATTDDYNEQFFGPGTRLTVL.

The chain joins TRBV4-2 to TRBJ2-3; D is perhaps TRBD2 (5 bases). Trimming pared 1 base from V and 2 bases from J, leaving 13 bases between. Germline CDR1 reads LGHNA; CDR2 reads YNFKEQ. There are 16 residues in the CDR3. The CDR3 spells CASSQGWRSDTDTQYF. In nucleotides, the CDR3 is TGTGCCAGCAGCCAAGGTTGGAGGTCGGACACAGATACGCAGTATTTT.

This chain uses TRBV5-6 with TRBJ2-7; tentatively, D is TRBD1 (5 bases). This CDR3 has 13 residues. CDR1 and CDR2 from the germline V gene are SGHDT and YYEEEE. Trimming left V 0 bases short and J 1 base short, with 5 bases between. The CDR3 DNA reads TGTGCCAGCAGCTTGGACAGGTCCTACGAGCAGTACTTC. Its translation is CASSLDRSYEQYF.

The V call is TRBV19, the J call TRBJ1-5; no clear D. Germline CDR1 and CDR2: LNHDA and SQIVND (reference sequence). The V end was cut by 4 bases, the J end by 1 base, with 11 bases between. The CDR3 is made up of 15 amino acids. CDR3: CASSTASGSNQPQHF. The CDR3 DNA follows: TGTGCCAGTAGTACCGCCTCGGGGAGCAATCAGCCCCAGCATTTT.

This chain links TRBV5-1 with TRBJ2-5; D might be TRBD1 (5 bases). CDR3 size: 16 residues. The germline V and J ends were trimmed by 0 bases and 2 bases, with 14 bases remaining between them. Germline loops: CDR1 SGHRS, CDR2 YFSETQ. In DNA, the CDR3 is TGCGCCAGCAGCTTGGATCCGGCAGGGCGACAAGAGACCCAGTACTTC. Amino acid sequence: CASSLDPAGRQETQYF.

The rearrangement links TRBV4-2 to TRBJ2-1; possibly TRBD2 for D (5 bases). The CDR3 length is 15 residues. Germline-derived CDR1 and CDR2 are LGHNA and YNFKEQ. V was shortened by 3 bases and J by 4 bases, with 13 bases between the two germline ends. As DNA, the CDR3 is TGTGCCAGCAGCCATATAGCGCCGACTTACAATGAGCAGTTCTTC. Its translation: CASSHIAPTYNEQFF.

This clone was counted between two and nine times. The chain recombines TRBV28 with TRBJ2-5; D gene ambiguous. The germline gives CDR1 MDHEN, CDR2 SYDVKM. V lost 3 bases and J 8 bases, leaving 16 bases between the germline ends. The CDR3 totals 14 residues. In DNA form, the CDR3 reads TGTGCCAGCAGTTTGACACTCTGGGTGCTAACCCAGTACTTC. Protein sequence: CASSLTLWVLTQYF.

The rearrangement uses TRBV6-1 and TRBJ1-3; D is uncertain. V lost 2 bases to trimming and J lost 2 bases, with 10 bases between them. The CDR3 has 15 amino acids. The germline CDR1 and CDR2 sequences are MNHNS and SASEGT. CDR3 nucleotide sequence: TGTGCCAGCAGTGAACGGGCTACGGCTGGAAACACCATATATTTT. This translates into CASSERATAGNTIYF.

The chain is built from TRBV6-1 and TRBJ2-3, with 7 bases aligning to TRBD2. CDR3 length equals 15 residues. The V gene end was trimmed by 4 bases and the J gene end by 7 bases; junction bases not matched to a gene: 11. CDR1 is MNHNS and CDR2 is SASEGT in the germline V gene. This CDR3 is CASSAGGEGYNTQYF. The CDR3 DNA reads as TGTGCCAGCAGTGCGGGGGGAGAGGGCTATAATACGCAGTATTTT.